Listed below are T cell receptor beta chains from one sample, sequenced in a study of blood T cell repertoires in COVID-19. Using immunoSEQ multiplex PCR, the repertoire was profiled, and TCRdb retains in-frame clones only, with some absent. The data hold tens of thousands of clones, with 74% observed a single time. Material: peripheral blood. Receptors originate from a man in his 70s with COVID-19, enrolled during active disease. Both conserved end residues are part of each CDR3. Each record gives: J gene, clone size, V gene, D gene, CDR3 DNA, CDR3 protein. A D gene is named only where the DNA matches it firmly. Only some rows state a clone size, as once, few, many or a class for expanded clones.

TRBJ1-3 | few | TRBV6-5 | NA | TGTGCCAGCAGTTGGGAGGGTGGAAACACCATATATTTT | CASSWEGGNTIYF
TRBJ2-7 | once | TRBV5-1 | NA | TGCGCCAGCAGCTTGGCCAGTCAATACGAGCAGTACTTC | CASSLASQYEQYF
TRBJ2-7 | NA | TRBV6-5 | TRBD1 | TGTGCGAGCAAGTTCTCAGGGGGCGACGAGCAGTACTTC | CASKFSGGDEQYF
TRBJ2-4 | NA | TRBV27 | TRBD1 | TGTGCCAGCAGTCCTGGGACAGGGAGAAACATTCAGTACTTC | CASSPGTGRNIQYF
TRBJ1-1 | few | TRBV11-1 | NA | TGTGCCAGCAGCTTAGGGACAGTAATGAACACTGAAGCTTTCTTT | CASSLGTVMNTEAFF
TRBJ1-5 | NA | TRBV6-5 | NA | TGTGCCAGCAGTTACGGAGTCCTTCAGCCCCAGCATTTT | CASSYGVLQPQHF
TRBJ2-3 | NA | TRBV12-2 | NA | TGTGCAAGTCGCTTATTTTTCCCTAGTGGGAGCACAGATACGCAGTATTTT | CASRLFFPSGSTDTQYF
TRBJ2-2 | NA | TRBV5-1 | NA | TGCGCCAGCAGCTTGCAGGCGGGGAGGAACACCGGGGAGCTGTTTTTT | CASSLQAGRNTGELFF
TRBJ2-7 | NA | TRBV6-5 | NA | TGTGCCAGCAGGGAGGGGTCGTTCGACGAGCAGTACTTC | CASREGSFDEQYF
TRBJ1-1 | NA | TRBV6-4 | NA | TGTGCCAGCAGTGAGCAGGGTAACACTGAAGCTTTCTTT | CASSEQGNTEAFF
TRBJ2-5 | few | TRBV5-1 | TRBD2 | TGCGCCAGCAGCTTGCAGCTAGCGGGGAACCAAGAGACCCAGTACTTC | CASSLQLAGNQETQYF
TRBJ2-7 | NA | TRBV7-3 | TRBD2 | TGTGCCAGCAGCCTAACCTCCGGGACTAGCGATGCCTACGAGCAGTACTTC | CASSLTSGTSDAYEQYF
TRBJ2-1 | many | TRBV6-2/TRBV6-3 | NA | TGTGCCAGCAGTTACACGGCGGGAACCTCCTACAATGAGCAGTTCTTC | CASSYTAGTSYNEQFF
TRBJ1-5 | once | TRBV4-1 | NA | TGCGCCAGCAGCCAAGTTTCCGCAGGCAATCAGCCCCAGCATTTT | CASSQVSAGNQPQHF
TRBJ1-6 | NA | TRBV7-2 | NA | TGTGCCAGCAGCCCGGGCAGCGGTTCACCCCTCCACTTT | CASSPGSGSPLHF
TRBJ2-7 | NA | TRBV7-2 | TRBD1 | TGTGCCAGCAGCCCGTACAGGGGTTCCTACGAGCAGTACTTC | CASSPYRGSYEQYF
TRBJ2-2 | NA | TRBV4-1 | NA | TGCGCCAGCAGCTCCCGTTCACGGGGCACCGGGGAGCTGTTTTTT | CASSSRSRGTGELFF
TRBJ2-3 | NA | TRBV24-1 | TRBD1 | TGTGCCACCAGTGACCGGGGGACAGGGGTAGATACGCAGTATTTT | CATSDRGTGVDTQYF
TRBJ1-4 | NA | TRBV7-2 | NA | TGTGCCAGCAGCCCAAGAGCTGGTTTTAGTGAAAAACTGTTTTTT | CASSPRAGFSEKLFF
TRBJ2-7 | few | TRBV7-3 | TRBD2 | TGTGCCAGCAGCTACCTAGCGGGCAGCTCCTACGAGCAGTACTTC | CASSYLAGSSYEQYF
TRBJ1-1 | NA | TRBV28 | TRBD1 | TGTGCCAGCAGTTTTTTGGGCAGGGGGTCGGAAGCTTTCTTT | CASSFLGRGSEAFF
TRBJ1-6 | NA | TRBV7-2 | NA | TGTGCCAGCAGCTTAAGCGAGGAGGGTCGATCACCCCTCCACTTT | CASSLSEEGRSPLHF
TRBJ1-5 | once | TRBV5-1 | NA | TGCGCCAGCCGAGTACCAAGCGGAGTTACCAGCAATCAGCCCCAGCATTTT | CASRVPSGVTSNQPQHF
TRBJ2-2 | few | TRBV4-2 | TRBD2 | TGTGCCAGCAGGGGACTAGCGGGCATTACCGGGGAGCTGTTTTTT | CASRGLAGITGELFF
TRBJ2-1 | NA | TRBV2 | NA | TGTGCCAGCACTGCGGGACCTTACAATGAGCAGTTCTTC | CASTAGPYNEQFF
TRBJ1-2 | NA | TRBV6-1 | NA | TGTGCCAGCAGTGAACAAGGGGCCTATGGCTACACCTTC | CASSEQGAYGYTF
TRBJ2-1 | NA | TRBV28 | NA | TGTGCCAGCATTGCTTTAACCCGAGGGGGGGGCCAGGTGTACAATGAGCAGTTCTTC | CASIALTRGGGQVYNEQFF
TRBJ2-7 | NA | TRBV24-1 | NA | TGTGCCACCAGCTCCCCGACAGGACCCTACGAGCAGTACTTC | CATSSPTGPYEQYF
TRBJ2-2 | NA | TRBV19 | NA | TGTGCCAGTATCCCCCCCGGGTTCCACGGGGAGCTGTTTTTT | CASIPPGFHGELFF
TRBJ2-7 | NA | TRBV7-9 | TRBD1 | TGTGCCAGCAGCTTAAGTCAGGGGGCGAAAGAGCAGTACTTC | CASSLSQGAKEQYF
TRBJ1-5 | NA | TRBV27 | TRBD1 | TGTGCCAGCAGTTTTTCGGGACAGACCCAAGGGCCCCAGCATTTT | CASSFSGQTQGPQHF
TRBJ1-4 | NA | TRBV2 | TRBD1 | TGTGCCAGCATCCCGAACTCCGGGACAGGGGGCACTAATGAAAAACTGTTTTTT | CASIPNSGTGGTNEKLFF
TRBJ1-1 | once | TRBV27 | TRBD1 | TGTGCCAGCAAGGGACAGGGGAACACTGAAGCTTTCTTT | CASKGQGNTEAFF